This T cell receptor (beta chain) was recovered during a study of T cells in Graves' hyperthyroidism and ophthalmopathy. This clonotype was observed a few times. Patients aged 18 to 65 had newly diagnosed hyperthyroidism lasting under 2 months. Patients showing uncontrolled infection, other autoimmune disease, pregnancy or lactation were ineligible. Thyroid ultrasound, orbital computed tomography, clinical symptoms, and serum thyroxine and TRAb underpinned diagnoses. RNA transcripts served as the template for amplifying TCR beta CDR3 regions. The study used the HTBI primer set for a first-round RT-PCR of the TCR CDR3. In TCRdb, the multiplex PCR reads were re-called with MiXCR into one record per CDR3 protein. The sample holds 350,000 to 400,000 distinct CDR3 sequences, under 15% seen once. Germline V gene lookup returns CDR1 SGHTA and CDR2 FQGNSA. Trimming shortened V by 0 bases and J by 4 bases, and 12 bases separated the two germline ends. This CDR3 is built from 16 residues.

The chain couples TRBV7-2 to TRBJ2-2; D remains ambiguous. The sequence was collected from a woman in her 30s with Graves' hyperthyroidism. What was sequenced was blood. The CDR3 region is CASSLAFEHSTGELFF. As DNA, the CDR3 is TGTGCCAGCAGCTTAGCCTTTGAACACTCCACCGGGGAGCTGTTTTTT.